The TCR beta chain described here comes from a study of response to subunit inactivated influenza vaccine. From the RT-PCR reads, TCRdb called clonotypes with MiXCR, one entry per CDR3 protein. The sample yields about 520,000 distinct CDR3 sequences, approximately 7.2% seen once. This clonotype was recorded at least ten times. The antigen is undetermined. Overall study results and limits: After each seasonal influenza vaccination, few new T cells are recruited, the authors suggested.

This clonotype was sampled from a man aged 50 to 75 who received an inactivated influenza vaccine. Source: PBMCs from blood, taken less than 30 months after vaccination.

CDR3 sequence (DNA): TGTGCCAGCAGCGCCGGCCCAGGTAGGGCGGATGAGCAGTTCTTC. Protein sequence: CASSAGPGRADEQFF. The V gene is TRBV7-2, the J gene TRBJ2-1; no firm D call. Germline V CDR1 and CDR2: SGHTA, FQGNSA. The CDR3 totals 15 residues. V was cut by 5 bases and J by 8 bases, with 19 bases left in between.